The 21 T cell receptor beta chains listed next were all sequenced from one sample in a study of blood T cell repertoires in COVID-19. Profiled with immunoSEQ multiplex PCR; TCRdb holds only in-frame clones, not every one. The sample contains about 160,000 clones, approximately 88% of which appear only once. The sample taken for sequencing was peripheral blood. The receptors derive from a woman in her sixties who had recovered from COVID-19.

This clone has just a few counts. The chain combines TRBV9 with TRBJ1-2; TRBD1 aligns across 7 bases. Per germline, CDR1 SGDLS and CDR2 YYNGEE. This CDR3 is 16 amino acids long. V was pared by 0 bases and J by 2 bases, with 7 bases of the junction left unmatched. The CDR3 is CASSVATDRTNYGYTF. CDR3 bases: TGTGCCAGCAGCGTAGCTACGGACAGGACCAACTATGGCTACACCTTC.

This clone has a handful of counts. The gene calls are TRBV28 and TRBJ2-1, with 8 bases identical to TRBD1. Germline V gene data show CDR1 as MDHEN and CDR2 as SYDVKM. This CDR3 spans 15 amino acids. With 7 bases clipped from V and 5 bases from J, the junction kept 10 bases outside the gene matches. CDR3: CASTQGAGLNNEQFF. DNA of the CDR3: TGTGCCAGCACCCAGGGGGCAGGCTTAAACAATGAGCAGTTCTTC.

J is TRBJ1-1 and V is TRBV5-1; TRBD1 aligns across 12 bases. CDR1 and CDR2 from the germline V gene are SGHRS and YFSETQ. V lost 5 bases and J lost 4; bases outside the gene matches: 6. The CDR3 contains 15 residues. CDR3 residues: CASSYGTGGGTEAFF. As DNA, the CDR3 is TGCGCCAGCAGTTACGGGACAGGGGGCGGCACTGAAGCTTTCTTT.

The chain links TRBV5-1 to TRBJ1-1; D remains unclear. The length of the CDR3 is 15 residues. Trimming shortened V by 0 bases and J by 4 bases, and 13 bases separated the two germline ends. CDR1 is SGHRS, CDR2 YFSETQ, per germline. The CDR3 reads CASSLDTSGGTEAFF. CDR3 coding DNA: TGCGCCAGCAGCTTGGATACTTCGGGTGGCACTGAAGCTTTCTTT.

The chain couples TRBV28 to TRBJ1-3, with D unresolved. The germline V gene has CDR1 MDHEN and CDR2 SYDVKM. Deletions cut 1 base from V and 2 bases from J, with 12 bases between. CDR3 length equals 16 residues. The CDR3 loop is CASSLFSRGAGNTIYF. DNA for the CDR3: TGTGCCAGCAGTTTATTCTCCCGGGGAGCTGGAAACACCATATATTTT.

V is TRBV6-5 and J is TRBJ2-5, with TRBD1 matching over 8 bases. The CDR3 runs 15 residues. V dropped 6 bases and J dropped 5; count of bases not matched to a gene: 11. Germline values: CDR1 MNHEY, CDR2 SVGAGI. The DNA of the CDR3 is TGTGCCAGCAGCTTAAGCAGGGGGCGTTGGGAGACCCAGTACTTC. Translation gives CASSLSRGRWETQYF.

Concerning this clone: This CDR3 is also generated by other DNA sequences in the sample. The chain is built from TRBV6-5 and TRBJ1-5, with 8 bases aligning to TRBD1. The J segment lost 4 bases and the V segment lost 5 bases, leaving 4 bases of the junction unmatched. CDR1 and CDR2 (germline): MNHEY, SVGAGI. The CDR3 extends over 14 amino acids. Written as DNA, the CDR3 is TGTGCCAGCAGTCCGACAGGGGCGAATCAGCCCCAGCATTTT. Encoded protein: CASSPTGANQPQHF.

The chain uses TRBV12-3 or TRBV12-4 and TRBJ1-1; a possible D gene is TRBD1 (6 bases). CDR3 length: 12 amino acids. V lost 5 bases and J lost 7, with 11 bases in between. The CDR3 region is CASSLRTDEAFF. CDR3 coding DNA: TGTGCCAGCAGTCTTAGGACAGATGAAGCTTTCTTT.

The rearrangement joins TRBV6-5 to TRBJ1-2, with D maybe TRBD1 (5 bases). The germline CDR1 and CDR2 sequences are MNHEY and SVGAGI. There are 15 residues in the CDR3. Deletions cut 8 bases from V and 2 bases from J, with 18 bases between. In DNA, the CDR3 is TGTGCCAGCCTAGAAGGGGCCCTAGGGAACTATGGCTACACCTTC. Protein sequence: CASLEGALGNYGYTF.

This clone was observed once. This CDR3 is CASSAPGKGMNTEAFF. As DNA, the CDR3 is TGTGCCAGCAGCGCCCCAGGGAAAGGAATGAACACTGAAGCTTTCTTT. J is TRBJ1-1 and V is TRBV21-1; the D call TRBD1 from the table was never checked on the DNA. TRBV21-1 is noted as a pseudogene. This CDR3 is built from 16 residues.

V usage is TRBV10-2 and J usage is TRBJ1-2; 7 positions match TRBD1. Germline V gene sequence: CDR1 WSHSY, CDR2 SAAADI. The CDR3 length is 13 residues. Losses at the gene ends were 8 bases for V and 0 bases for J; bases not matched to a gene: 3. The CDR3 here is CASGTASNYGYTF. The CDR3 DNA reads TGCGCCAGCGGGACAGCCTCTAACTATGGCTACACCTTC.

The CDR3 nucleotides are TGCGCCAGCAGCTTATTGGGGGCCTCCCCCCAAGAGACCCAGTACTTC. This gives the protein CASSLLGASPQETQYF. V and J are TRBV5-1 and TRBJ2-5, with a possible D match to TRBD1 (6 bases). Germline loops: CDR1 SGHRS, CDR2 YFSETQ. The CDR3 extends over 16 amino acids. The germline V and J ends were trimmed by 2 bases and 1 base, with 15 bases remaining between them. The full variable domain, completed using reference TRBV5-1 and TRBJ2-5, is KAGVTQTPRYLIKTRGQQVTLSCSPISGHRSVSWYQQTPGQGLQFLFEYFSETQRNKGNFPGRFSGRQFSNSRSEMNVSTLELGDSALYLCASSLLGASPQETQYFGPGTRLLVL.

The rearrangement joins TRBV6-5 to TRBJ2-7; tentative D call: TRBD2 (6 bases). The length of the CDR3 is 14 residues. Trimming removed 2 bases at V and 5 bases at J, with 13 bases between. Per the germline V gene, CDR1 is MNHEY and CDR2 is SVGAGI. The DNA of the CDR3 is TGTGCCAGCAGTTACAGGGGTGTAGCGGACGAGCAGTACTTC. Translating it yields CASSYRGVADEQYF.

The chain has TRBV5-4 and TRBJ2-7; 7 nucleotides line up with TRBD2. In germline, CDR1 is SGHNT, CDR2 YYREEE (reference sequence). V lost 4 bases and J lost 6; bases outside the gene matches: 10. This CDR3 region has 14 residues. Here the CDR3 reads CASSPGLGPGEQYF. The CDR3 nucleotides read TGTGCCAGCAGCCCTGGACTAGGGCCAGGCGAGCAGTACTTC.

This chain connects TRBV5-4 to TRBJ2-3; the D is unclear. CDR3 size: 12 residues. The germline gives CDR1 SGHNT, CDR2 YYREEE (reference sequence). V was cut by 1 base and J by 9 bases, with 9 bases left in between. The CDR3 loop reads CASSLLVGTQYF. Written as DNA, the CDR3 is TGTGCCAGCAGCTTGTTGGTTGGCACGCAGTATTTT.

This chain joins TRBV9 and TRBJ2-1; 9 bases line up with TRBD2. The CDR3 loop spans 16 amino acids. Trimming took 3 bases from V and 4 from J; bases not matched to a gene: 8. The germline gives CDR1 SGDLS, CDR2 YYNGEE. CDR3 in DNA: TGTGCCAGCAGCGCAAAGCGGGGGGCGGGATACAATGAGCAGTTCTTC. Protein: CASSAKRGAGYNEQFF. Looking up the rest from reference TRBV9 and TRBJ2-1 gives the full variable domain: DSGVTQTPKHLITATGQRVTLRCSPRSGDLSVYWYQQSLDQGLQFLIQYYNGEERAKGNILERFSAQQFPDLHSELNLSSLELGDSALYFCASSAKRGAGYNEQFFGPGTRLTVL.

The chain links TRBV11-3 to TRBJ2-2; D ambiguous. Trimming pared 1 base from V and 5 bases from J, leaving 14 bases between. The CDR3 has 16 amino acids. Germline assignment: CDR1 SGHNT and CDR2 YENEEA. CDR3 sequence (DNA): TGTGCCAGCAGCTTAGGTGCCCCCAGTTGGACCGGGGAGCTGTTTTTT. It is translated as CASSLGAPSWTGELFF.

This rearrangement joins TRBV9 to TRBJ1-2; unclear D gene. This CDR3 is 14 amino acids long. Germline V gene data show CDR1 as SGDLS and CDR2 as YYNGEE. Trimming removed 0 bases from V and 5 bases from J, with 11 bases in between. The CDR3 coding sequence is TGTGCCAGCAGCGTAGCGTCCCAAACATATGGCTACACCTTC. Protein sequence: CASSVASQTYGYTF.

The chain is built from TRBV2 and TRBJ1-1; D is unresolved. Deletions cut 2 bases from V and 0 bases from J, with 4 bases between. This CDR3 comprises 13 residues. Germline CDR1 is SNHLY and CDR2 is FYNNEI. The DNA for the CDR3 is TGTGCCAGCAGTGAACGGTTGAACACTGAAGCTTTCTTT. Its translation: CASSERLNTEAFF.

This clone turned up a few times. The CDR3 spells CASISLRGGNAEAFF. CDR3 sequence (DNA): TGTGCCAGTATCTCCCTTCGGGGGGGCAACGCTGAAGCTTTCTTT. The rearrangement joins TRBV19 to TRBJ1-1; tentative D call: TRBD1 (6 bases). The germline V and J ends were trimmed by 7 bases and 6 bases, with 21 bases remaining between them. The CDR3 runs 15 residues. Germline CDR1 LNHDA, CDR2 SQIVND (reference sequence).

The J gene is TRBJ1-5, the V gene TRBV11-2; D is perhaps TRBD1 (6 bases). This CDR3 is built from 15 residues. CDR1 and CDR2 (germline): SGHAT, FQNNGV. Trimming shortened V by 3 bases and J by 6 bases, and 15 bases separated the two germline ends. This CDR3 is CASSLSPGVGQPQHF. CDR3 sequence (DNA): TGTGCCAGCAGCTTGAGCCCAGGGGTAGGTCAGCCCCAGCATTTT.